This T cell receptor beta chain is from a study of T cells in Graves' hyperthyroidism and ophthalmopathy. TCR beta CDR3 regions were amplified from RNA transcripts. The TCR CDR3 first-round RT-PCR relied on the HTBI primer set. TCRdb redid the calling of the multiplex PCR reads with MiXCR, one entry per CDR3 protein. This table holds fewer than 750,000 distinct CDR3 sequences, approximately 14% found once. Patients having uncontrolled infection, another autoimmune disease, pregnancy or lactation were not included. Clinical symptoms, serum thyroxine, TRAb, thyroid ultrasound and orbital computed tomography established diagnosis. Points from the study as a whole: Most clonotypes that expanded in the thyroid above 0.001 also showed up in blood.

This clonotype was recorded many times. The antigen remains undetermined. Germline CDR1 MDHEN, CDR2 SYDVKM. The CDR3 is 14 amino acids. Trimming left V 2 bases short and J 7 bases short, with 9 bases between. Sequenced sample: blood. The V and J genes are TRBV28 and TRBJ1-6; tentatively, D is TRBD1 (6 bases). This TCR was recovered from a woman between 50 and 59 years old with Graves' ophthalmopathy. The CDR3 region is CASSLTGRNSPLHF. The CDR3 bases are TGTGCCAGCAGTTTAACAGGGCGAAATTCACCCCTCCACTTT.